This T cell receptor (beta chain) stems from a study of T-cell reconstitution after alpha-beta-depleted transplantation in children. Points from the study as a whole: About two months after transplant, alpha-beta T cells reportedly came from several hundred expanded graft clones.

Details on this clonotype: What it binds is unknown.

The germline gives CDR1 SGHDN, CDR2 FVKESK. V shed 5 bases and J shed 0 bases, with 8 bases lying between them. The CDR3 runs to 15 residues. Unique molecular identifiers were incorporated when the TCRbeta library was constructed. TCRdb ran MiXCR on the PCR reads and lists one entry per CDR3 protein. Counted here are a few hundred thousand distinct CDR3 sequences, 43% occurring once; the ten biggest clones make up under 35%. This chain joins TRBV14 and TRBJ2-6, with D hard to call. The sequenced sample was PBMCs, obtained before TCRalphabeta/CD19-depleted stem cell transplant. This clonotype was sampled from a girl under 10 years old with aplastic anemia, due to receive a stem cell transplant. CDR3 in DNA: TGTGCCAGCAGCTATCAAAACTCTGGGGCCAACGTCCTGACTTTC. Protein: CASSYQNSGANVLTF.